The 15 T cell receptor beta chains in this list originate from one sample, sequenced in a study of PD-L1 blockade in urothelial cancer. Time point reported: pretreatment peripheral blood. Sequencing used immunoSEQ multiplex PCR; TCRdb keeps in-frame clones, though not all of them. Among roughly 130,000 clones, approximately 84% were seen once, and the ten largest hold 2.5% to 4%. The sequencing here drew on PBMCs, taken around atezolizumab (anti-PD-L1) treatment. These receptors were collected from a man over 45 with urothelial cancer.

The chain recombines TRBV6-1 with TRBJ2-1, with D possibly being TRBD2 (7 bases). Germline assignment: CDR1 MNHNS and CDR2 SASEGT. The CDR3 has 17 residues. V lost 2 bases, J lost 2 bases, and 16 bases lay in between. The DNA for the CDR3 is TGTGCCAGCAGTGAAAGGGGGGGAGCGGGGACCTACAATGAGCAGTTCTTC. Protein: CASSERGGAGTYNEQFF.

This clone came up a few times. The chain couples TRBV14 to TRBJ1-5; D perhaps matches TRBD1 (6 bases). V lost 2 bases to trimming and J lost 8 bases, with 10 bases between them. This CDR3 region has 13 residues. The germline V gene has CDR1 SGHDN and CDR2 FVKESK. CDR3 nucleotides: TGTGCCAGCAGCCAATCGGGGGGCGAGCCCCAGCATTTT. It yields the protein CASSQSGGEPQHF.

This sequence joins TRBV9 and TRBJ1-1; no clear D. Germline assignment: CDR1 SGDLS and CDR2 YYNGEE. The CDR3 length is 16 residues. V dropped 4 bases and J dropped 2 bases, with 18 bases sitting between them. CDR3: CASSPGGWAANTEAFF. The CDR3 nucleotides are TGTGCCAGCAGCCCAGGTGGGTGGGCCGCAAACACTGAAGCTTTCTTT.

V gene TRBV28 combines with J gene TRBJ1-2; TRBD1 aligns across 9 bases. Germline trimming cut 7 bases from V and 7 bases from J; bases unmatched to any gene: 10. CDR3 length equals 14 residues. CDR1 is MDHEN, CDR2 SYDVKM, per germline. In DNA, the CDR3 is TGTGCCAGCACCGCGACAGGGGGGGGTCGTGGCTACACCTTC. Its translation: CASTATGGGRGYTF.

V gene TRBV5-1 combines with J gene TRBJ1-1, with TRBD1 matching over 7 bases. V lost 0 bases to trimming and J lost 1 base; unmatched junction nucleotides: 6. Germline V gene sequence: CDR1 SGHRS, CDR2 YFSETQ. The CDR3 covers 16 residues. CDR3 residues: CASSLAPRTGNTEAFF. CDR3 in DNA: TGCGCCAGCAGCTTGGCCCCTAGGACAGGGAACACTGAAGCTTTCTTT. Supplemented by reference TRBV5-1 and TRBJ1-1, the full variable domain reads KAGVTQTPRYLIKTRGQQVTLSCSPISGHRSVSWYQQTPGQGLQFLFEYFSETQRNKGNFPGRFSGRQFSNSRSEMNVSTLELGDSALYLCASSLAPRTGNTEAFFGQGTRLTVV.

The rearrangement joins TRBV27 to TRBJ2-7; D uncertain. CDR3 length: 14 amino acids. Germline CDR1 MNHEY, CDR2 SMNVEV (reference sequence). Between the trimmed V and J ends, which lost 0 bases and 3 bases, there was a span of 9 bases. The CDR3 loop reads CASSLSPSGYEQYF. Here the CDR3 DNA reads TGTGCCAGCAGTTTATCCCCCTCGGGCTACGAGCAGTACTTC.

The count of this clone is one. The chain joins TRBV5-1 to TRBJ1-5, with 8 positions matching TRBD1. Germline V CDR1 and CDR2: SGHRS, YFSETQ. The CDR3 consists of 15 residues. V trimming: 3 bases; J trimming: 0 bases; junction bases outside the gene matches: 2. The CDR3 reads CASSSGQGSNQPQHF. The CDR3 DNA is TGCGCCAGCAGCTCCGGACAGGGTAGCAATCAGCCCCAGCATTTT.

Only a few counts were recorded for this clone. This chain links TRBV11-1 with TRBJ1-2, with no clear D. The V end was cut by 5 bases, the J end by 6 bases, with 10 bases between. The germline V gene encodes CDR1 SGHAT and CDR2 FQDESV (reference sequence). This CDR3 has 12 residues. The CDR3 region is CASSADMDGYTF. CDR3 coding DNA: TGTGCCAGCAGCGCCGACATGGATGGCTACACCTTC.

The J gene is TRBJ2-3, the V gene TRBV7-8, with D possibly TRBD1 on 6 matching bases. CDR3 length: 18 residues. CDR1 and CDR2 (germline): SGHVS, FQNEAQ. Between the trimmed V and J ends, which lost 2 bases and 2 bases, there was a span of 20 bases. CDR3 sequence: CASSLRDGNRVNTDTQYF. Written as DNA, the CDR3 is TGTGCCAGCAGCTTAAGGGATGGGAACAGGGTCAACACAGATACGCAGTATTTT.

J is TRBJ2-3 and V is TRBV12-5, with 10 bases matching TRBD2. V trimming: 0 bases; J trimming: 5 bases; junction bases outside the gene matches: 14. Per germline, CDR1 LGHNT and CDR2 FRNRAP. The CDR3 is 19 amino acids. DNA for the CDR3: TGTGCTAGTGGTTTGGTACCCCGTTTGGAGCGGGAGGGGGGAGATACGCAGTATTTT. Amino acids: CASGLVPRLEREGGDTQYF.

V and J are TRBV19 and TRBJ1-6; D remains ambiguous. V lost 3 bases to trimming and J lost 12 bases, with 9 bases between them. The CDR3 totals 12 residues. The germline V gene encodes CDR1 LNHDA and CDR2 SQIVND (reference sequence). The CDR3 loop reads CASSMAPGPLHF. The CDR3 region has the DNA TGTGCCAGTAGTATGGCACCGGGACCCCTCCACTTT. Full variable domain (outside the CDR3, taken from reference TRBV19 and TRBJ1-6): DGGITQSPKYLFRKEGQNVTLSCEQNLNHDAMYWYRQDPGQGLRLIYYSQIVNDFQKGDIAEGYSVSREKKESFPLTVTSAQKNPTAFYLCASSMAPGPLHFGNGTRLTVT.

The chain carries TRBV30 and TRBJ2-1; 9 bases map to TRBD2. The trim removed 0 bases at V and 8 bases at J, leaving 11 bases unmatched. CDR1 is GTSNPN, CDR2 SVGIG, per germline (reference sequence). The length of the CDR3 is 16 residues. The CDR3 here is CAWSVRGGRALHEQFF. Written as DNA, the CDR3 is TGTGCCTGGAGTGTACGTGGCGGGAGGGCCTTGCATGAGCAGTTCTTC.

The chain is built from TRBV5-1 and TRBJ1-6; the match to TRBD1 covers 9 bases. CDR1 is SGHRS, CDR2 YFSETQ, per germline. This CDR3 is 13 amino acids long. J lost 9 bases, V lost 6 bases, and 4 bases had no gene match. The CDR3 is CASTPTGGSPLHF. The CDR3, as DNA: TGCGCCAGCACTCCGACAGGGGGTTCACCCCTCCACTTT.

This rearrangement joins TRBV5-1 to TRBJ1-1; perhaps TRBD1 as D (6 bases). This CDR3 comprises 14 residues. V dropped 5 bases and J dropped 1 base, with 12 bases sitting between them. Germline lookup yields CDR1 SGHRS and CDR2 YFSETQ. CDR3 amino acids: CASRLLQGNTEAFF. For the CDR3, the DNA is TGCGCCAGCAGATTGCTACAGGGGAACACTGAAGCTTTCTTT.

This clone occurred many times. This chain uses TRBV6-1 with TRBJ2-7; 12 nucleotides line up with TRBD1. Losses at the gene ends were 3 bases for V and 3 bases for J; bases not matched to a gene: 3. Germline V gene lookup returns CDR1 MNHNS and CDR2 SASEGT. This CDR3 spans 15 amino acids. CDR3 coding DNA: TGTGCCAGCAGTGACGGGACAGGGGGCTTCTACGAGCAGTACTTC. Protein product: CASSDGTGGFYEQYF.